This T cell receptor beta chain is from a study of shared clonotypes between healthy human individuals. Every subset had its genomic DNA shared out evenly among several immunoSEQ plates. Under the authors' procedure: There were no quality scores in the junction-only immunoSEQ sequences, so filtering differed. Assay used: immunoSEQ multiplex PCR; TCRdb lists only in-frame clones, some missing. Clone size and V and J calls were adopted from that table, with D and trimming inferred from the DNA. This sample has millions of clones, with approximately 95% found just once. Participating donors were healthy, HIV-negative adults free of recent acute infections or vaccinations. The CDR3 is 16 residues long. The study's findings and limits: Among several donors, around 5% of naive CD4 clonotypes were found in common.

Points on this clone: Its antigen is unidentified.

This TCR was recovered from a man younger than 30 in good health. Some clones in this sample may be carry-over from other donors' samples. The chain combines TRBV1 with TRBJ2-2; TRBD2 is the table's D call, not checked against the DNA. TRBV1 is noted as a pseudogene. Sequencing was carried out using naive CD4+ T cells from PBMCs. The subset denotes: CD45RA+ positively selected. The CDR3 region is CTIPINSGRASGELFF. The CDR3 DNA sequence: TGCACCATTCCGATTAATAGCGGGAGGGCCTCCGGGGAGCTGTTTTTT.